The 9 T cell receptor beta chains in this list originate from one sample, sequenced in a study of control samples from healthy donors and cancer patients. Data came from immunoSEQ multiplex PCR; TCRdb stores just in-frame clones and leaves some out. The sample lists roughly 68,000 clones, approximately 83% seen once, with roughly 14% in the top ten. Sequencing input: blood. These receptors were obtained from a man aged 55 to 70 in good health.

The V call is TRBV19, the J call TRBJ2-1, with 16 bases identical to TRBD2. This CDR3 spans 18 amino acids. The germline CDR1 and CDR2 sequences are LNHDA and SQIVND (reference sequence). V was clipped by 8 bases and J by 5 bases; unmatched bases: 12. The DNA for the CDR3 is TGTGCCAGTTCCTCCGGGACTAGCGGGAGGGTTCTTAACAATGAGCAGTTCTTC. Protein sequence: CASSSGTSGRVLNNEQFF.

The chain recombines TRBV5-4 with TRBJ2-5; no firm D call. The CDR3 consists of 15 residues. CDR1 is SGHNT and CDR2 is YYREEE in the germline V gene (reference sequence). The ends were cut back, 9 bases at V and 3 bases at J, with 21 bases in the middle. The DNA for the CDR3 is TGTGCCACCCGGACGGTCCCTAATAAGAAAGAGACCCAGTACTTC. Protein sequence: CATRTVPNKKETQYF.

CDR3: CATSDSLAGGLYEQYF. DNA of the CDR3: TGTGCCACCAGTGATTCCTTAGCGGGAGGGCTTTACGAGCAGTACTTC. The chain links TRBV24-1 to TRBJ2-7; 11 positions match TRBD2. The CDR3 loop spans 16 amino acids. Germline V CDR1 and CDR2: KGHDR, SFDVKD. V lost 2 bases, J lost 4 bases, and 6 bases stayed unmatched.

This clone is a singleton in its sample. V usage is TRBV4-2 and J usage is TRBJ2-5; D call uncertain. V lost 0 bases, J lost 5 bases, and 13 bases lay in between. CDR1 LGHNA and CDR2 YNFKEQ come from the germline V gene. The CDR3 length is 15 residues. CDR3 nucleotide sequence: TGTGCCAGCAGCCAAGATCGATATGCACGGGAGACCCAGTACTTC. Translating gives CASSQDRYARETQYF.

The rearrangement uses TRBV5-1 and TRBJ2-7, with no clear D. Trimming removed 4 bases at V and 0 bases at J, with 8 bases between. Germline V gives CDR1 SGHRS, CDR2 YFSETQ. The CDR3 totals 13 residues. CDR3 region: CASSLETSYEQYF. The CDR3 nucleotides are TGCGCCAGCAGCCTCGAGACCTCCTACGAGCAGTACTTC.

A note on this clone: The sample has other DNA sequences that encode this CDR3 too. The gene calls are TRBV2 and TRBJ1-5, with no clear D. The CDR3 totals 14 residues. The V and J ends lost 3 bases and 4 bases respectively, with 10 bases between them. Germline V lookup: CDR1 SNHLY, CDR2 FYNNEI. The CDR3 nucleotides are TGTGCCAGCAGTGACAGGCGTACAAATCAGCCCCAGCATTTT. As protein: CASSDRRTNQPQHF.

V is TRBV6-5 and J is TRBJ1-1; D is undetermined. The germline V gene has CDR1 MNHEY and CDR2 SVGAGI. The CDR3 spans 14 residues. V lost 4 bases and J lost 5, with 14 bases in between. The CDR3 DNA follows: TGTGCCAGCAGTTCCGAACAACCGGGGACTGAAGCTTTCTTT. Translated, it gives CASSSEQPGTEAFF.

There are many counts of this clone. This chain joins TRBV19 and TRBJ2-7; 7 nucleotides line up with TRBD2. Germline-derived CDR1 and CDR2 are LNHDA and SQIVND (reference sequence). Trimming at V came to 5 bases and at J to 3 bases, leaving 10 bases not matched to a gene. There are 15 residues in the CDR3. In nucleotides, the CDR3 is TGTGCCAGTAGTTCAGGGACTACAAAAATCTACGAGCAGTACTTC. Translated, it gives CASSSGTTKIYEQYF.

V is TRBV28 and J is TRBJ2-1, with D perhaps matching TRBD1 or TRBD2 (5 bases each). The germline V gene has CDR1 MDHEN and CDR2 SYDVKM. This CDR3 has 15 amino acids. Trimming removed 3 bases from V and 0 bases from J, with 9 bases in between. CDR3 sequence (DNA): TGTGCCAGCAGTTTGGGGACCAGCTCCTACAATGAGCAGTTCTTC. The encoded protein is CASSLGTSSYNEQFF.